The T cell receptor beta chain under discussion was sequenced for a study of regulatory T cells in long-lasting Graves disease. The time point was: newly diagnosed GD, antithyroid drugs for less than 3 months. Preparation of the TCR library used RNA extracted from PBMCs. V lost 8 bases and J 8 bases, leaving 14 bases between the germline ends. CDR1 and CDR2 (germline): SQVTM, ANQGSEA. The CDR3 length is 11 residues. CDR3 regions were amplified by Arm-PCR using iRepertoire HTBI primers to build TCR beta libraries. Authors' methods: Among the samples, roughly 65 TRBV and some 15 TRBJ segments were identified. One entry per CDR3 protein results from TCRdb running MiXCR on the multiplex PCR reads. These V and J calls are TCRdb output, not the study's own analysis. The sample lists more than 300,000 distinct CDR3 sequences; over 9.5% were seen once. This clonotype has a handful of counts. Separately, the same data were catalogued under a study of T cells in Graves' hyperthyroidism and ophthalmopathy. That source notes: Uncontrolled infection, other autoimmune disease, pregnancy and lactation each barred patients from inclusion. TCR CDR3 underwent first-round RT-PCR with the HTBI primer set. Ophthalmopathy was predicted by the model a median of roughly 6.7 months ahead of onset.

The sequencing here drew on peripheral blood mononuclear cells (PBMCs), taken at new diagnosis, from a patient treated with antithyroid drugs. The clonotype comes from a woman aged 18-29 years with Graves disease. This chain uses TRBV29-1 with TRBJ2-3; D is possibly TRBD2 (5 bases). The chain's CDR3 is CSLDQAGTQYF. Here the CDR3 DNA reads TGCAGCCTAGATCAGGCGGGTACGCAGTATTTT.